These 16 T cell receptor beta chains were all obtained from the same sample, sequenced in a study of blood T cells in healthy people across ages. The authors ran a second PCR of 7 to 11 cycles using a sample-barcoded 5' primer and a J-beta primer mix. TCRdb reprocessed the 5' RACE reads via MiXCR and lists one record per CDR3 protein. The repertoire holds 1,100,000 or so distinct CDR3 sequences, with around 43% as singletons. Sequenced sample: blood. These receptors were taken from a woman in her sixties in good health.

This clonotype appeared a few times. The chain employs TRBV29-1 and TRBJ2-7; D gene uncertain. Trimming left V 0 bases short and J 0 bases short, with 12 bases between. The CDR3 is 15 residues long. The germline gives CDR1 SQVTM, CDR2 ANQGSEA. CDR3 sequence: CSVEDRDGSSYEQYF. In nucleotides, the CDR3 is TGCAGCGTTGAAGATCGTGACGGAAGCTCCTACGAGCAGTACTTC.

This clonotype was seen more than once but under ten times. V and J are TRBV29-1 and TRBJ2-3, with 7 bases aligning to TRBD2. CDR3 length equals 15 residues. Unmatched junction bases numbered 10, after V lost 5 bases and J lost 2 bases. The germline V gene encodes CDR1 SQVTM and CDR2 ANQGSEA. The CDR3: CSVTGGARDTDTQYF. The CDR3 coding sequence is TGCAGCGTTACGGGAGGCGCTCGTGACACAGATACGCAGTATTTT.

About this clonotype: A read error may account for a junction end that differs from germline. The rearrangement joins TRBV3-1 to TRBJ2-4; D may be TRBD1 (5 bases). This CDR3 spans 14 amino acids. Germline V lookup: CDR1 LGHDT, CDR2 YNNKEL (reference sequence). As DNA, the CDR3 is TGTGCCAGCAGCCAACTCCAGGGCAAAAGCATTCAGTACTTC. Translated, it gives CASSQLQGKSIQYF.

This clonotype was seen a handful of times. The genes are TRBV2 and TRBJ2-4; D possibly corresponds to TRBD2 (5 bases). The V end lost 4 bases, the J end lost 13 bases, and 20 bases lay between the germline ends. CDR3 length equals 14 residues. Germline CDR1 SNHLY, CDR2 FYNNEI. DNA of the CDR3: TGTGCCAGCAGTGGGGAGCGCCAGTCTGGAGAGCAGTACTTC. It translates to CASSGERQSGEQYF.

This chain connects TRBV29-1 to TRBJ1-2; D may be TRBD1 (6 bases). V shed 6 bases and J shed 2 bases, with 13 bases lying between them. CDR1 is SQVTM, CDR2 ANQGSEA, per germline. The CDR3 sequence is 13 residues long. The CDR3 DNA reads TGCAGCGTAGGAGAACAGGGAAACTATGGCTACACCTTC. Encoded protein: CSVGEQGNYGYTF.

This clonotype was counted only a few times. This sequence joins TRBV10-3 and TRBJ2-1, with 10 bases identical to TRBD1. This CDR3 comprises 15 residues. J was trimmed by 7 bases and V by 6 bases; bases with no gene match: 9. In germline, CDR1 is ENHRY, CDR2 SYGVKD. Written as DNA, the CDR3 is TGTGCCATCAGGAACGGACAGGGGGTTATGAATGAGCAGTTCTTC. Residues: CAIRNGQGVMNEQFF.

This clonotype was seen a single time. The chain employs TRBV6-6 and TRBJ2-5; D gene ambiguous. The CDR3 has 13 amino acids. The V gene's germline CDR1 is MNHNY and CDR2 SVGAGI (reference sequence). Trimming took off 6 bases at V and 2 bases at J, with 10 bases between the two ends. CDR3 in DNA: TGTGCCAGCAGGAAGGGATCTCAAGAGACCCAGTACTTC. Protein sequence: CASRKGSQETQYF.

This clonotype was recorded only once. The chain is built from TRBV7-6 and TRBJ2-3; no definite D call. V was trimmed by 5 bases and J by 3 bases, leaving 15 bases between them. Germline loops: CDR1 SGHVS, CDR2 FNYEAQ. CDR3 size: 15 residues. The CDR3, as DNA: TGTGCCAGCAGCCCCGGCAGGTTCGGGACAGATACGCAGTATTTT. Its protein product is CASSPGRFGTDTQYF. The complete variable domain, with remaining parts taken from reference TRBV7-6 and TRBJ2-3, reads GAGVSQSPRYKVTKRGQDVALRCDPISGHVSLYWYRQALGQGPEFLTYFNYEAQQDKSGLPNDRFSAERPEGSISTLTIQRTEQRDSAMYRCASSPGRFGTDTQYFGPGTRLTVL.

The J gene is TRBJ2-7, the V gene TRBV29-1; a weak D match, TRBD1 (6 bases). This CDR3 has 13 amino acids. The V end was cut by 6 bases, the J end by 6 bases, with 18 bases between. The germline gives CDR1 SQVTM, CDR2 ANQGSEA. The CDR3 DNA follows: TGCAGCGTCGAACACGGGACAAATTGCGAGCAGTACTTC. Amino acid sequence: CSVEHGTNCEQYF.

A word on this clonotype: A much larger clone lies a single base off, so this may be a read error. J is TRBJ2-7 and V is TRBV3-1, with D perhaps TRBD1 (5 bases). CDR3 length: 13 residues. Trimming stripped 1 base from V and 3 bases from J, with 7 bases between. Germline V CDR1 and CDR2: LGHDT, YNNKEL (reference sequence). The chain's CDR3 is CASSQGTNYEQYF. The CDR3 region has the DNA TGTGCCAGCAGCCAAGGGACAAACTACGAGCAGTACTTC.

This clonotype turned up a few times. The gene calls are TRBV6-6 and TRBJ2-1; TRBD2 matches at 8 bases. The J segment lost 4 bases and the V segment lost 7 bases, leaving 9 bases of the junction unmatched. The CDR3 covers 15 residues. The V gene's germline CDR1 is MNHNY and CDR2 SVGAGI (reference sequence). CDR3 sequence (DNA): TGTGCCAGCAAAAACGGGAGGGCCGCATACAATGAGCAGTTCTTC. Amino acid sequence: CASKNGRAAYNEQFF.

This clonotype was seen only a few times. The V gene is TRBV7-9, the J gene TRBJ2-5, with D maybe TRBD1 (6 bases). Germline-derived CDR1 and CDR2 are SEHNR and FQNEAQ (reference sequence). V was cut by 4 bases and J by 5 bases, with 11 bases left in between. CDR3 length: 13 residues. In DNA form, the CDR3 reads TGTGCCAGCAGCTCAGGGGTTTACGAGACCCAGTACTTC. Translated, it gives CASSSGVYETQYF.

This clonotype was recorded a few times. An end of the junction differs from the germline gene, which may be a read error. V and J are TRBV9 and TRBJ2-7; the D gene is possibly TRBD2 (5 bases). The CDR3 is 14 amino acids. The germline V gene encodes CDR1 SGDLS and CDR2 YYNGEE. CDR3 nucleotide sequence: TGCGCCAGCAGCGTATTAGGTGGGAGAGACGAGCAGTACTTC. Its protein is CASSVLGGRDEQYF.

V is TRBV5-1 and J is TRBJ2-1, with 12 bases aligning to TRBD2. This CDR3 region has 15 residues. V shed 4 bases and J 7 bases; nucleotides not matched to a gene: 6. CDR1 and CDR2 (germline): SGHRS, YFSETQ. The CDR3 nucleotides are TGCGCCAGCAGCCCCGGACTAGCGGGATGGAATGAGCAGTTCTTC. Its translation is CASSPGLAGWNEQFF.

This clonotype has more than one count but fewer than ten. The chain links TRBV20-1 to TRBJ2-7; D might be TRBD1 (6 bases). V shed 7 bases and J shed 5 bases, with 12 bases lying between them. Germline lookup yields CDR1 DFQATT and CDR2 SNEGSKA (reference sequence). The CDR3 has 11 residues. CDR3 sequence: CSVQGGHEQYF. CDR3 in DNA: TGCAGTGTACAGGGTGGCCACGAGCAGTACTTC.

This rearrangement joins TRBV7-8 to TRBJ1-5; D not certain. Germline V gene data show CDR1 as SGHVS and CDR2 as FQNEAQ. CDR3 length equals 16 residues. V dropped 1 base and J dropped 0 bases, with 10 bases sitting between them. The CDR3 is CASSLDRFGSNQPQHF. As DNA, the CDR3 is TGTGCCAGCAGCTTAGATCGTTTTGGTAGCAATCAGCCCCAGCATTTT.